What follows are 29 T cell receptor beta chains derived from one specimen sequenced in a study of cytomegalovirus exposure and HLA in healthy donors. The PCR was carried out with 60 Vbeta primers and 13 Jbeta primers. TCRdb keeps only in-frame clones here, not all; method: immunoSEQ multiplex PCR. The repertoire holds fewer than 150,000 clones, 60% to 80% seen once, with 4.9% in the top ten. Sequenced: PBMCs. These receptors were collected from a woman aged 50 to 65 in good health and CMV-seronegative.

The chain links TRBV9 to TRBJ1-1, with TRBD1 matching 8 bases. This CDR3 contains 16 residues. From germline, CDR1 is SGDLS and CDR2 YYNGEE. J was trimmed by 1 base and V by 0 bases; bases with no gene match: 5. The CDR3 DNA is TGTGCCAGCAGCGTAGATACAGGGGGGACGAACACTGAAGCTTTCTTT. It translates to CASSVDTGGTNTEAFF.

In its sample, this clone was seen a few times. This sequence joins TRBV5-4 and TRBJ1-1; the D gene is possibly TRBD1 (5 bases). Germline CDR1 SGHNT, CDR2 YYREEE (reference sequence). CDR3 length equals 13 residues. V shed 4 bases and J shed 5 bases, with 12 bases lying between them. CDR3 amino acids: CASSPPGRTEAFF. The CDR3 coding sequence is TGTGCCAGCAGCCCCCCAGGGAGGACTGAAGCTTTCTTT.

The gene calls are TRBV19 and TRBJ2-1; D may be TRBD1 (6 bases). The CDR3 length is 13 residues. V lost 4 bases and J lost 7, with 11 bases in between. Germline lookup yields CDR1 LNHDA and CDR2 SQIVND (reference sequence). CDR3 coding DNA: TGTGCCAGTAGTAAAACAGGGACAAATGAGCAGTTCTTC. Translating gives CASSKTGTNEQFF.

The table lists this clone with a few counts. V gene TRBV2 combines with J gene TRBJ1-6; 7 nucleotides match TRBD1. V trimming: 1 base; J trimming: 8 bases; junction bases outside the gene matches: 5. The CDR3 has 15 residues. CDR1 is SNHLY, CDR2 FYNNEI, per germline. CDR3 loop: CASSEDRDSYSPLHF. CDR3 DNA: TGTGCCAGCAGTGAAGACCGGGACAGCTATTCACCCCTCCACTTT.

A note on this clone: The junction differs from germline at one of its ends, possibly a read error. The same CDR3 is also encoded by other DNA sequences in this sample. CDR3 bases: TGCGCCAGTAGCTTCCTTCCGGGACTAGCGGGGGTTTACACAGATACGCAGTATTTT. It encodes CASSFLPGLAGVYTDTQYF. The chain couples TRBV5-1 to TRBJ2-3; 14 bases align to TRBD2. Germline CDR1 is SGHRS and CDR2 is YFSETQ. The CDR3 is made up of 19 amino acids.

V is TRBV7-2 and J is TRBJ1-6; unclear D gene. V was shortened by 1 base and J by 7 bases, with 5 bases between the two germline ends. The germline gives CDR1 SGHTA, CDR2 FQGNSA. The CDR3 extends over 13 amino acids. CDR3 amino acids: CASSLGANSPLHF. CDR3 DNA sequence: TGTGCCAGCAGCTTAGGCGCCAATTCACCCCTCCACTTT.

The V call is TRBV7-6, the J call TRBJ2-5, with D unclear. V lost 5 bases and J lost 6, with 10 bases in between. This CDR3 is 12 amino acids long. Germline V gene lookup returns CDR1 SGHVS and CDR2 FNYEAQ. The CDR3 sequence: CASSPKRQTQYF. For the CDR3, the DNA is TGTGCCAGCAGCCCGAAGAGGCAGACCCAGTACTTC. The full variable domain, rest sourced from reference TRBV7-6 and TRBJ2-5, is GAGVSQSPRYKVTKRGQDVALRCDPISGHVSLYWYRQALGQGPEFLTYFNYEAQQDKSGLPNDRFSAERPEGSISTLTIQRTEQRDSAMYRCASSPKRQTQYFGPGTRLLVL.

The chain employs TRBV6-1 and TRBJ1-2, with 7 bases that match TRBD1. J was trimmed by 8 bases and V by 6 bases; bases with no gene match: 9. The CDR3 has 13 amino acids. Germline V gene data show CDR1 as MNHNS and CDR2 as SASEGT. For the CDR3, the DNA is TGTGCCAGCAGCCCTGACAGGGCAGGGGGCTACACCTTC. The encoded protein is CASSPDRAGGYTF.

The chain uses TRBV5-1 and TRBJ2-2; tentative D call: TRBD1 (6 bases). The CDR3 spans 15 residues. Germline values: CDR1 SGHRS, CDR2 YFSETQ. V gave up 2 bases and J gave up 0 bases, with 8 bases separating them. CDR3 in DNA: TGCGCCAGCAGCTTCGCAGGGGCGAACACCGGGGAGCTGTTTTTT. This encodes CASSFAGANTGELFF.

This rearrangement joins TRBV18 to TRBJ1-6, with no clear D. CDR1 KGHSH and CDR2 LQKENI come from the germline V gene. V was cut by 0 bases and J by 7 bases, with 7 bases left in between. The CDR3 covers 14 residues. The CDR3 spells CASSPPLGNSPLHF. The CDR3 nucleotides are TGTGCCAGCTCACCACCGTTGGGCAATTCACCCCTCCACTTT.

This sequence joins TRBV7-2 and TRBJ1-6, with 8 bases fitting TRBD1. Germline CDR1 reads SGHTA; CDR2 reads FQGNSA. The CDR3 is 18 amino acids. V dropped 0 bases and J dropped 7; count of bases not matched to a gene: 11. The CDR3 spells CASSLAPGRGRMNSPLHF. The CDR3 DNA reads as TGTGCCAGCAGCTTAGCGCCGGGCAGGGGGCGGATGAATTCACCCCTCCACTTT.

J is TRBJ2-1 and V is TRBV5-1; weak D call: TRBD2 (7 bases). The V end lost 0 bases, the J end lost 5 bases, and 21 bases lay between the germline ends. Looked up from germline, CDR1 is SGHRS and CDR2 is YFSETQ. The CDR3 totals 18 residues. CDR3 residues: CASSLEVGGGADDNEQFF. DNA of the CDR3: TGCGCCAGCAGCTTGGAGGTCGGTGGGGGGGCCGATGACAATGAGCAGTTCTTC.

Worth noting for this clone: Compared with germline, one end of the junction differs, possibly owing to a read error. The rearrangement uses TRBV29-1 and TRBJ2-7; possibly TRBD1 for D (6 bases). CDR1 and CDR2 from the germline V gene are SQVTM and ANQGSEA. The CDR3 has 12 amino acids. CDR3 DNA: TGCAACGTTGAAGGTACAGGGTCCGAGCAGTACTTC. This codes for CNVEGTGSEQYF.

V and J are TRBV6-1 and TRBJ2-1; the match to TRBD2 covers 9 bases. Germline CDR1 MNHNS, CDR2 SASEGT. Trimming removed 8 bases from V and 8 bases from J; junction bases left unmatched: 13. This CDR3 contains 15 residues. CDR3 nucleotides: TGTGCCAGCGGAGAATTAGGCGGGGGGGCCTATGAGCAGTTCTTC. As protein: CASGELGGGAYEQFF.

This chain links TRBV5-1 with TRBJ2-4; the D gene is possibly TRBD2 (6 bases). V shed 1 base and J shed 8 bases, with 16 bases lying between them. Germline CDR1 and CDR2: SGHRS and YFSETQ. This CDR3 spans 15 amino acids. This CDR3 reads CASSLQGTYGDIQYF. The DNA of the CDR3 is TGCGCCAGCAGCTTGCAAGGGACTTATGGGGACATTCAGTACTTC.

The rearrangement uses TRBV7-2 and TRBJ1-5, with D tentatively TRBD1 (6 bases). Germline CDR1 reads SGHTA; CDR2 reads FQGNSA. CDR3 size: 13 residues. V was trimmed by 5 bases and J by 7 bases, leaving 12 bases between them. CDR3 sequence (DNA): TGTGCCAGCAGCCTTAGGGGGGGCCAGCCCCAGCATTTT. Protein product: CASSLRGGQPQHF.

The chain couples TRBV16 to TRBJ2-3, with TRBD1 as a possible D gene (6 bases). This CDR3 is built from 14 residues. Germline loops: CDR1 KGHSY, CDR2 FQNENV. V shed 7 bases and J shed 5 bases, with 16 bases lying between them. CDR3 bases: TGTGCCAGCACCCTTACAGGGATCGAAGATACGCAGTATTTT. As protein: CASTLTGIEDTQYF. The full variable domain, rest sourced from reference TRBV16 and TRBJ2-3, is GEEVAQTPKHLVRGEGQKAKLYCAPIKGHSYVFWYQQVLKNEFKFLISFQNENVFDETGMPKERFSAKCLPNSPCSLEIQATKLEDSAVYFCASTLTGIEDTQYFGPGTRLTVL.

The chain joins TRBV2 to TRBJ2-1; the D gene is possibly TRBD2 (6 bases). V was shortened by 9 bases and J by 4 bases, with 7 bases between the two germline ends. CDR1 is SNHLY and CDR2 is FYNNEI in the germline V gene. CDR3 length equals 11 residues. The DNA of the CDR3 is TGTGCCAGTAGCGGTTACAATGAGCAGTTCTTC. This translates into CASSGYNEQFF.

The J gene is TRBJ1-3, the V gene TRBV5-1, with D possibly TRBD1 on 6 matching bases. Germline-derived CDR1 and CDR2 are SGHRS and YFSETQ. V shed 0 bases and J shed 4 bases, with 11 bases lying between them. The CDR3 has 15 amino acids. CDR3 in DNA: TGCGCCAGCAGCTTGGCAGGGGCACGAGGAAACACCATATATTTT. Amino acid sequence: CASSLAGARGNTIYF.

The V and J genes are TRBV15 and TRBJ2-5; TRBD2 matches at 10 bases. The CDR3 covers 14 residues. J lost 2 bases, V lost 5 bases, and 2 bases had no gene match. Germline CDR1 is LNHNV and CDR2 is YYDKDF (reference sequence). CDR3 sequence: CATSYSGGQETQYF. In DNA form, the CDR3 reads TGTGCCACCAGCTATAGCGGGGGGCAAGAGACCCAGTACTTC.

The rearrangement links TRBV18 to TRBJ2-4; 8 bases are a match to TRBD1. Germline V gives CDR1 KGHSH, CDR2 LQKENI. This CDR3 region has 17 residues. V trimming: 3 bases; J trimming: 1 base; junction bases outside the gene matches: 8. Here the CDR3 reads CASSPMTGERAKNIQYF. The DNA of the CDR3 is TGTGCCAGCTCACCTATGACAGGGGAGAGGGCCAAAAACATTCAGTACTTC. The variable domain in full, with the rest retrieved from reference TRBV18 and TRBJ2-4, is NAGVMQNPRHLVRRRGQEARLRCSPMKGHSHVYWYRQLPEEGLKFMVYLQKENIIDESGMPKERFSAEFPKEGPSILRIQQVVRGDSAAYFCASSPMTGERAKNIQYFGAGTRLSVL.

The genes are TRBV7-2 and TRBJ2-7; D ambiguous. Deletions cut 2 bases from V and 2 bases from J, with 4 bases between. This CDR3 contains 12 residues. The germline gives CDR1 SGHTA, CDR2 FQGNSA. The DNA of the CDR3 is TGTGCCAGCAGCTTATCCGCCTACGAGCAGTACTTC. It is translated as CASSLSAYEQYF.

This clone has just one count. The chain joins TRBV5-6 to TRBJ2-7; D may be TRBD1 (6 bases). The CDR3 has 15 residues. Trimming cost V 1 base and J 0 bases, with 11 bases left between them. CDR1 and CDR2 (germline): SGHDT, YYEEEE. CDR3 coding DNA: TGTGCCAGCAGCTTGAAGGACAGTTTCTCCTACGAGCAGTACTTC. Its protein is CASSLKDSFSYEQYF.

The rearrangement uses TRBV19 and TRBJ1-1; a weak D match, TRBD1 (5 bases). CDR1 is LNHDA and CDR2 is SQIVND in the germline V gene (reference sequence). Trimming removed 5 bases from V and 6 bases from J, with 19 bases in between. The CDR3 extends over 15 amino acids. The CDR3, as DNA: TGTGCCAGTAGTTTCCGAGGACACCCAGACGCTGAAGCTTTCTTT. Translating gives CASSFRGHPDAEAFF. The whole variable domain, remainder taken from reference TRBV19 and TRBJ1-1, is DGGITQSPKYLFRKEGQNVTLSCEQNLNHDAMYWYRQDPGQGLRLIYYSQIVNDFQKGDIAEGYSVSREKKESFPLTVTSAQKNPTAFYLCASSFRGHPDAEAFFGQGTRLTVV.

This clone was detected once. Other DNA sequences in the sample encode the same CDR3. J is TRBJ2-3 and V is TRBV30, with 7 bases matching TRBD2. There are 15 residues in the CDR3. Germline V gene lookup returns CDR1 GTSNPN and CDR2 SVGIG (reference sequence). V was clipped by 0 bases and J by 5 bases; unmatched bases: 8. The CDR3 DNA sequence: TGTGCCTGGAGTGTACTAGCAGGGAGGGGAGATACGCAGTATTTT. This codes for CAWSVLAGRGDTQYF.

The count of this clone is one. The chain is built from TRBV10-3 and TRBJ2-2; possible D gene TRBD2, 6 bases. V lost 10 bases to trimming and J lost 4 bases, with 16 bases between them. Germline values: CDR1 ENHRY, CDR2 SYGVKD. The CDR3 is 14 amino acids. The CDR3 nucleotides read TGTGCCACCCACCGGGGGACGGGCACCGGGGAGCTGTTTTTT. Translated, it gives CATHRGTGTGELFF.

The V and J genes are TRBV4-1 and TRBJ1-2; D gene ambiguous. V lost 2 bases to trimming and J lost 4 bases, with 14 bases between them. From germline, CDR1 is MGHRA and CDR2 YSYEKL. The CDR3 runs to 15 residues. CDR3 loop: CASSQPPSGPYGYTF. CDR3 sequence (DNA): TGCGCCAGCAGCCAACCCCCTAGTGGTCCCTATGGCTACACCTTC.

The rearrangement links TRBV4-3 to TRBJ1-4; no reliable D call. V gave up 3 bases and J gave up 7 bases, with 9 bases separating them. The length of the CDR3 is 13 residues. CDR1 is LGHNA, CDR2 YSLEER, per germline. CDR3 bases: TGCGCCAGCAGCCAGAGGGTCAGTGAAAAACTGTTTTTT. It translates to CASSQRVSEKLFF.

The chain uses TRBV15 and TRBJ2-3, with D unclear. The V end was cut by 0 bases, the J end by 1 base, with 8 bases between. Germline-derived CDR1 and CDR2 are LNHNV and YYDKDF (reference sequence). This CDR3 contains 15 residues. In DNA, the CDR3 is TGTGCCACCAGCAGAGAAACTGGGCGCACAGATACGCAGTATTTT. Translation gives CATSRETGRTDTQYF.